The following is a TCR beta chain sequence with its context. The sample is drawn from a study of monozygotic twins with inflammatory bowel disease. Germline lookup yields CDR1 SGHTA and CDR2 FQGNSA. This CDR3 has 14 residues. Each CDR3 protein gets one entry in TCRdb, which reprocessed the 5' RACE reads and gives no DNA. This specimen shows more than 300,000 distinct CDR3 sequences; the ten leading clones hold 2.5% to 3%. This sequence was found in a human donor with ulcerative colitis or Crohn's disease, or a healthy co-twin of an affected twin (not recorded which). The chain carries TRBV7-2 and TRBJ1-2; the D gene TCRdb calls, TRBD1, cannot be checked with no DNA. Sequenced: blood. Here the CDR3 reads CASSLDQGNYGYTF. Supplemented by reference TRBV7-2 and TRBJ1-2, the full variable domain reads GAGVSQSPSNKVTEKGKDVELRCDPISGHTALYWYRQSLGQGLEFLIYFQGNSAPDKSGLPSDRFSAERTGGSVSTLTIQRTQQEDSAVYLCASSLDQGNYGYTFGSGTRLTVV.